This T cell receptor (beta chain) came from a study of T cells in Graves' hyperthyroidism and ophthalmopathy. About this clonotype itself: The antigen is undetermined.

Study observations and caveats: Ophthalmopathy, which appeared later, was predicted by the model a median around 6.9 months before onset. Clonotypes that were expanded in thyroid above 0.001 mostly appeared in blood too.

The trim removed 9 bases at V and 6 bases at J, leaving 12 bases unmatched. CDR3 length: 13 amino acids. From germline, CDR1 is SGHNT and CDR2 YYREEE (reference sequence). Ophthalmopathy patients had moderate-to-severe active disease, CAS ≥3, NOSPECS ≥4, and disease duration under 3 months. Clinicians diagnosed patients from clinical symptoms, serum thyroxine and TRAb, thyroid ultrasound and orbital computed tomography. TCR beta CDR3 region amplification was performed from RNA transcripts. HTBI primers were employed in a first-round RT-PCR of the TCR CDR3. One entry per CDR3 protein, called by TCRdb with MiXCR from the multiplex PCR reads. Here the sample spans around 350,000 distinct CDR3 sequences, over 12% being singletons.

The rearrangement links TRBV5-4 to TRBJ2-7, with 7 nucleotides matching TRBD2. The sample was blood. This clonotype was obtained from a woman in her sixties with Graves' ophthalmopathy. This chain's CDR3 is CAIPFGQRGEQYF. CDR3 nucleotides: TGTGCCATTCCATTCGGGCAGCGGGGCGAGCAGTACTTC.